This entry features one T cell receptor beta chain sequence. Looked up from germline, CDR1 is DFQATT and CDR2 is SNEGSKA (reference sequence). The CDR3 runs to 11 residues. Trimming removed 0 bases at V and 11 bases at J, with 10 bases between. The data stem from a study of shared clonotypes between healthy human individuals. Sequencing was performed with immunoSEQ multiplex PCR; in TCRdb, only in-frame clones are kept and a portion is missing. The sample carries approximately 2.4 million clones, around 95% recorded once. This receptor was identified in a man aged 18 to 35 in good health. V is TRBV20-1 and J is TRBJ2-5, with D perhaps matching TRBD1 or TRBD2 (6 bases each). Material for sequencing was naive CD4+ T cells sorted from blood. Sample subset: CD45RA+ positively selected. The CDR3 reads CSAREIGGQYF. The CDR3 DNA reads as TGCAGTGCTAGAGAGATAGGGGGGCAGTACTTC.